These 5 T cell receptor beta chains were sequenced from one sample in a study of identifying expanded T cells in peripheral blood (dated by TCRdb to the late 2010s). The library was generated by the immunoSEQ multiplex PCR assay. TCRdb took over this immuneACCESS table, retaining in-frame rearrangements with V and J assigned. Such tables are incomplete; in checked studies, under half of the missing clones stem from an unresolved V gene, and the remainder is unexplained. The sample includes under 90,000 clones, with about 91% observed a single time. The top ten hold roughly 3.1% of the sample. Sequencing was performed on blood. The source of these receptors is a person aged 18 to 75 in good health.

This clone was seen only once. The chain's CDR3 is CASSQDLGGEAYGYTF. In DNA, the CDR3 is TGTGCCAGCAGCCAAGATCTGGGAGGGGAGGCCTATGGCTACACCTTC. V and J are TRBV4-2 and TRBJ1-2; a possible D gene is TRBD1 (5 bases). CDR1 is LGHNA and CDR2 is YNFKEQ in the germline V gene. This CDR3 spans 16 amino acids. Trimming shortened V by 0 bases and J by 4 bases, and 15 bases separated the two germline ends.

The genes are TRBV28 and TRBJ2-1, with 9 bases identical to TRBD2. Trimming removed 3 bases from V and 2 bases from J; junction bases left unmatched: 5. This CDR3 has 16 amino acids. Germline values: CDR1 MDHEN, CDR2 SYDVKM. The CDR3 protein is CASSFTGGGAYNEQFF. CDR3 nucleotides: TGTGCCAGCAGTTTTACAGGCGGGGGGGCCTACAATGAGCAGTTCTTC.

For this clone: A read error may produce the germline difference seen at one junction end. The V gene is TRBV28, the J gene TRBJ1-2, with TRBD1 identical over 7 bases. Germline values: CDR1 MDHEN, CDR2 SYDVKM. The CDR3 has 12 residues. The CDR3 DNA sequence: TGTGCCAGCAGTTTACTCAGACAGGGCAGATACTTC. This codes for CASSLLRQGRYF.

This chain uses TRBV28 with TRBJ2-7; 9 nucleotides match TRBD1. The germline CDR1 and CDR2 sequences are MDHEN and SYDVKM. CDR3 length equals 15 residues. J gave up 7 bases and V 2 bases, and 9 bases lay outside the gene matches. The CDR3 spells CASSLAGTGTREQYF. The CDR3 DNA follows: TGTGCCAGCAGTTTAGCAGGGACAGGGACGCGAGAGCAGTACTTC. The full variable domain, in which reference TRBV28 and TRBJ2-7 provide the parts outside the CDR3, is DVKVTQSSRYLVKRTGEKVFLECVQDMDHENMFWYRQDPGLGLRLIYFSYDVKMKEKGDIPEGYSVSREKKERFSLILESASTNQTSMYLCASSLAGTGTREQYFGPGTRLTVT.

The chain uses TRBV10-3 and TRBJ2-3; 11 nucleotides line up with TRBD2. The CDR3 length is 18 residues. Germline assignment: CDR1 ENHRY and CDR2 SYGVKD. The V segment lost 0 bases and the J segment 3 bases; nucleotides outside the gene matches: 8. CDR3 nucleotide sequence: TGTGCCATCAGTGAGTCCTCTCTAGCGGGAGGTGTGACAGATACGCAGTATTTT. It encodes CAISESSLAGGVTDTQYF.